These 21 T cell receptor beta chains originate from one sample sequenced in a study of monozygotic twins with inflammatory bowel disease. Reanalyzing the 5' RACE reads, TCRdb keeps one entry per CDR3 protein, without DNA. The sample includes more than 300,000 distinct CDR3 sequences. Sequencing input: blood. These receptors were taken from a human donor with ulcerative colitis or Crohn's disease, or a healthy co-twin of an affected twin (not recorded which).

The CDR3 sequence: CASSVAGLPITDTQYF. This chain joins TRBV9 and TRBJ2-3; TCRdb reports TRBD2, a call that lacks DNA to check it against. The CDR3 sequence is 16 residues long. Germline loops: CDR1 SGDLS, CDR2 YYNGEE.

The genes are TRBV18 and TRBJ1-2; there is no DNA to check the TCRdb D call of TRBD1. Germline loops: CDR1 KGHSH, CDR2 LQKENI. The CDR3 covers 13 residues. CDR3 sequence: CASSPHPGDGYTF.

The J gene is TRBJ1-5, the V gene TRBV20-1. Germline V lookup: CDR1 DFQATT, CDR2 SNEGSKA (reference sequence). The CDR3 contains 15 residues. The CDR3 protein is CSARLGRGGNQPQHF.

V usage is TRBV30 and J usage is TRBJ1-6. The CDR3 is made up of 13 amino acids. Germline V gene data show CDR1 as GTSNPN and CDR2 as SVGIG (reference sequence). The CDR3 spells CAWRGGFGSPLHF. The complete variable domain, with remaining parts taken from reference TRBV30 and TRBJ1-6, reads SQTIHQWPATLVQPVGSPLSLECTVEGTSNPNLYWYRQAAGRGLQLLFYSVGIGQISSEVPQNLSASRPQDRQFILSSKKLLLSDSGFYLCAWRGGFGSPLHFGNGTRLTVT.

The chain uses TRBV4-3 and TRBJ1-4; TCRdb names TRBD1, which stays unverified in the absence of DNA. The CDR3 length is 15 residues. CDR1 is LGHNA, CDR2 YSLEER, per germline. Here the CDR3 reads CASSQEGGTQEKLFF.

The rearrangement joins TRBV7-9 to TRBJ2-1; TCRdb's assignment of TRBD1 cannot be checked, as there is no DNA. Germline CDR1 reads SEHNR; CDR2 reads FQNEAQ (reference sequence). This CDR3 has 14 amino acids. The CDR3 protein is CASRPGGWRNEQFF.

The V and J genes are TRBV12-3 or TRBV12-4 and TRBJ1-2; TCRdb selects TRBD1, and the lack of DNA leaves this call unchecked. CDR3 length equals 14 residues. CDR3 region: CASSLWDRGRGYTF.

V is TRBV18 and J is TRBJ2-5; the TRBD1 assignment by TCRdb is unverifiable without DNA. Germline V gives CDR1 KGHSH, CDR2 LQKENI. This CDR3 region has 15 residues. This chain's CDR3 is CASSPRGRLQETQYF.

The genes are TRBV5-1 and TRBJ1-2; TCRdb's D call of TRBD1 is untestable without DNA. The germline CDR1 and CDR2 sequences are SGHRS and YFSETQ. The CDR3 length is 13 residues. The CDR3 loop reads CASSADTTRGYTF.

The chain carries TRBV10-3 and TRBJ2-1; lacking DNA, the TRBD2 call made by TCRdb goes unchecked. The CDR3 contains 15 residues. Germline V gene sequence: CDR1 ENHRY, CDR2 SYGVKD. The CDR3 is CAISEATGGVSEQFF.

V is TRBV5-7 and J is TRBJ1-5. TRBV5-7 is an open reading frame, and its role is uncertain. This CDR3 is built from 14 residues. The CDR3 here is CAKGGRVSNQPQHF.

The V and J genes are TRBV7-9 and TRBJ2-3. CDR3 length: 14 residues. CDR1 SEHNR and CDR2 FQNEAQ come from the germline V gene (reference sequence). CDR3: CASRYTSGTDTQYF.

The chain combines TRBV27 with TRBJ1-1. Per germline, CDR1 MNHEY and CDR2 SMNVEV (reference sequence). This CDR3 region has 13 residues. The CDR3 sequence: CASSIRLGTEAFF.

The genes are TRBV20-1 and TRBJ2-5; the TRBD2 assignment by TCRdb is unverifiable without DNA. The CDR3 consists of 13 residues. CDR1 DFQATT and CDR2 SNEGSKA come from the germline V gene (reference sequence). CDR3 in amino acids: CSATGLTLGTQYF.

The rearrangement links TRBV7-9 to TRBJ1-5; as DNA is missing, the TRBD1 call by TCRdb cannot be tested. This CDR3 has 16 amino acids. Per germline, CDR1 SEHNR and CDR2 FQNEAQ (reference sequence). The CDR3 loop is CASSSNYRGSNQPQHF.

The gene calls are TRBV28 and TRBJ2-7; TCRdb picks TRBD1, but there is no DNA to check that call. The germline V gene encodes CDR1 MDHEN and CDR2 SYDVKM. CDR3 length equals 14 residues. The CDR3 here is CASTGTVISYEQYF.

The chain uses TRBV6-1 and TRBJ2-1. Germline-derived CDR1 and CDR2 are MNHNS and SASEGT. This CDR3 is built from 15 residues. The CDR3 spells CASKLGVFSYNEQFF.

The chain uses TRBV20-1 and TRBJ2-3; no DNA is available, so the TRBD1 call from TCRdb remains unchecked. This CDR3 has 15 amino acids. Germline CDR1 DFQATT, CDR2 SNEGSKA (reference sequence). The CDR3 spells CSARDWGASTDTQYF.

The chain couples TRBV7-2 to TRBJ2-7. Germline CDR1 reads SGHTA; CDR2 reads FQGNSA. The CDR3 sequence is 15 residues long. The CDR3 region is CASSSKSDRSYEQYF.

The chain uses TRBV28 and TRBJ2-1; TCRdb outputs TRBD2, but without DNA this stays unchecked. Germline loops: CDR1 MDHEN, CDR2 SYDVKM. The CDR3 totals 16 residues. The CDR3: CASSWNSGGAYNEQFF. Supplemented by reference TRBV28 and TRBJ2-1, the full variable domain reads DVKVTQSSRYLVKRTGEKVFLECVQDMDHENMFWYRQDPGLGLRLIYFSYDVKMKEKGDIPEGYSVSREKKERFSLILESASTNQTSMYLCASSWNSGGAYNEQFFGPGTRLTVL.

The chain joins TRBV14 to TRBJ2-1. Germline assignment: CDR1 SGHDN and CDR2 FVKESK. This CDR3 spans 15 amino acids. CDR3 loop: CASSQVRVVYNEQFF.